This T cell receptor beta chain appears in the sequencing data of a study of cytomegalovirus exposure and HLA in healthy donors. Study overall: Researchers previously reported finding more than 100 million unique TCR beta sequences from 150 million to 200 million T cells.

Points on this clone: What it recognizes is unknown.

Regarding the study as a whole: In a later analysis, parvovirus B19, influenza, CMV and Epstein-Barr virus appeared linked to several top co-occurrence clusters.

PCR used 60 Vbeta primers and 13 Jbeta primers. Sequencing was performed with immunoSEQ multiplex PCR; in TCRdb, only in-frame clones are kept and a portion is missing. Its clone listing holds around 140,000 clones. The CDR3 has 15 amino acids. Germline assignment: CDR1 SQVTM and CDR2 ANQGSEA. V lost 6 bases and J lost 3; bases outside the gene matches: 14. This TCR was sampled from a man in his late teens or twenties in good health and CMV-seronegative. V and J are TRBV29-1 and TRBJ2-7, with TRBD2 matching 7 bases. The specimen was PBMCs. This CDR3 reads CSVGGLREAFYEQYF. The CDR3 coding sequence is TGCAGCGTGGGGGGGTTGAGGGAGGCTTTCTACGAGCAGTACTTC.